Each of the 8 T cell receptor beta chains below was sequenced from the same sample in a study of control samples from healthy donors and cancer patients. Method: immunoSEQ multiplex PCR; TCRdb's copy keeps in-frame clones and lacks some. The sample holds 55,000 to 70,000 clones; 85% to 90% are singletons and the top ten take around 6%. The sample was PBMCs. The receptors were sampled from a man aged 60-69 years with colorectal cancer.

The genes are TRBV18 and TRBJ1-1; maybe TRBD1 (5 bases). The germline gives CDR1 KGHSH, CDR2 LQKENI. Trimming removed 3 bases at V and 3 bases at J, with 14 bases between. The CDR3 extends over 15 amino acids. CDR3 loop: CASSPGVPRHTEAFF. The CDR3 nucleotides read TGTGCCAGCTCACCGGGGGTCCCCAGGCACACTGAAGCTTTCTTT.

The rearrangement uses TRBV12-5 and TRBJ2-3; 9 nucleotides match TRBD1. Germline CDR1 and CDR2: LGHNT and FRNRAP. J was trimmed by 4 bases and V by 6 bases; bases with no gene match: 8. The CDR3 contains 15 residues. This CDR3 reads CASGSDRGSADTQYF. CDR3 in DNA: TGTGCTAGTGGCTCGGACAGGGGAAGCGCAGATACGCAGTATTTT.

This clone was detected once. The V call is TRBV3-1 (or the pseudogene TRBV3-2), the J call TRBJ2-7; D remains ambiguous. Germline values: CDR1 LGHDT, CDR2 YNNKEL (reference sequence). The CDR3 totals 14 residues. Deletions cut 1 base from V and 0 bases from J, with 7 bases between. Here the CDR3 reads CASSQGIGSYEQYF. The CDR3 bases are TGTGCCAGCAGCCAAGGTATAGGCTCCTACGAGCAGTACTTC.

The count of this clone is one. Additional DNA sequences in this sample encode the identical CDR3. V is TRBV19 and J is TRBJ1-5, with D uncertain. V lost 1 base and J 0 bases, leaving 7 bases between the germline ends. Germline CDR1 and CDR2: LNHDA and SQIVND (reference sequence). The length of the CDR3 is 15 residues. In DNA, the CDR3 is TGTGCCAGTAGTATAGGCAGATATAGCAATCAGCCCCAGCATTTT. Protein product: CASSIGRYSNQPQHF.

The chain carries TRBV7-8 and TRBJ1-4; D ambiguous. Deletions cut 5 bases from V and 2 bases from J, with 15 bases between. Germline values: CDR1 SGHVS, CDR2 FQNEAQ. This CDR3 is built from 16 residues. CDR3 sequence (DNA): TGTGCCAGCAGCCCCCGGGAGGGAAGGACTAATGAAAAACTGTTTTTT. This translates into CASSPREGRTNEKLFF.

This chain links TRBV5-1 with TRBJ2-4; TRBD1 might be the D (6 bases). Germline CDR1 reads SGHRS; CDR2 reads YFSETQ. V was shortened by 4 bases and J by 0 bases, with 11 bases between the two germline ends. The CDR3 runs 15 residues. CDR3 region: CASSDAGVAKNIQYF. The CDR3 DNA reads TGCGCCAGCAGCGACGCAGGGGTAGCCAAAAACATTCAGTACTTC.

The chain recombines TRBV24-1 with TRBJ2-1; D is unclear. Trimming removed 4 bases from V and 6 bases from J, with 9 bases in between. Per the germline V gene, CDR1 is KGHDR and CDR2 is SFDVKD. This CDR3 contains 13 residues. CDR3 loop: CATSDPQPNEQFF. CDR3 bases: TGTGCCACCAGTGACCCCCAGCCCAATGAGCAGTTCTTC.

This clone was seen a few times. CDR3 DNA sequence: TGCGCCAGCAGCTATGACGACAGGAATTGGTATGGCTACACCTTC. Protein sequence: CASSYDDRNWYGYTF. The chain recombines TRBV4-1 with TRBJ1-2; maybe TRBD1 (6 bases). The CDR3 length is 15 residues. The V end lost 5 bases, the J end lost 5 bases, and 18 bases lay between the germline ends. Germline V gene data show CDR1 as MGHRA and CDR2 as YSYEKL.